These 3 T cell receptor beta chains came from one sample sequenced in a study of shared clonotypes between healthy human individuals. Sequenced by immunoSEQ multiplex PCR; TCRdb stores in-frame clones only, minus some. Among around 1.6 million clones listed, 95% to 99% were seen once. The sample was naive CD4+ T cells sorted from blood. Sample subset: CD45RA+ positively selected. The origin of the receptors is a young man in good health.

The CDR3 protein is CASSPGRSGGELFF. DNA for the CDR3: TGTGCCAGCTCACCAGGCCGCTCGGGCGGGGAGCTGTTTTTT. The rearrangement links TRBV18 to TRBJ2-2; D is unresolved. CDR3 length: 14 amino acids. The V and J ends lost 2 bases and 7 bases respectively, with 11 bases between them. CDR1 is KGHSH, CDR2 LQKENI, per germline. Variable domain in full (rest from reference TRBV18 and TRBJ2-2): NAGVMQNPRHLVRRRGQEARLRCSPMKGHSHVYWYRQLPEEGLKFMVYLQKENIIDESGMPKERFSAEFPKEGPSILRIQQVVRGDSAAYFCASSPGRSGGELFFGEGSRLTVL.

This chain joins TRBV15 and TRBJ1-1; D unclear. Per germline, CDR1 LNHNV and CDR2 YYDKDF (reference sequence). Trimming left V 1 base short and J 1 base short, with 10 bases between. The CDR3 length is 15 residues. The CDR3 DNA sequence: TGTGCCACCAGCAGAGGGGGATCACAGAACACTGAAGCTTTCTTT. It is translated as CATSRGGSQNTEAFF.

The chain uses TRBV5-1 and TRBJ1-2, with a possible D match to TRBD1 (6 bases). The CDR3 is made up of 14 amino acids. The germline CDR1 and CDR2 sequences are SGHRS and YFSETQ. The V gene lost 1 base and the J gene lost 6 bases, with 13 bases spanning the gap. CDR3: CASSLRGQDNGYTF. The CDR3, as DNA: TGCGCCAGCAGCTTGCGGGGGCAGGATAATGGCTACACCTTC. Full variable domain (outside the CDR3, taken from reference TRBV5-1 and TRBJ1-2): KAGVTQTPRYLIKTRGQQVTLSCSPISGHRSVSWYQQTPGQGLQFLFEYFSETQRNKGNFPGRFSGRQFSNSRSEMNVSTLELGDSALYLCASSLRGQDNGYTFGSGTRLTVV.